Included here is one TCR beta chain sequence, with context. Per the authors' pipeline: Reference gene primers were amplified, and this amplification served to estimate nucleated cell counts. Using immunoSEQ multiplex PCR, the repertoire was profiled, and TCRdb retains in-frame clones only, with some absent. Clone size and the V and J calls come from that table; the DNA yielded D and trimming. The table records some 200,000 clones, over 75% of them present only once. The data were obtained in a study of blood T cell repertoires in COVID-19. Study overall: COVID-19 samples, acute and convalescent, were from the United States, Italy and Spain. The analysed material was cDNA or gDNA that came from T cells, B-cell-depleted T cells, or PBMCs.

This CDR3 spans 14 amino acids. Sequencing was performed on peripheral blood. The receptor's source is a man aged 50 to 60 with acute or convalescent COVID-19. This rearrangement joins TRBV21-1 to TRBJ2-1; the D call TRBD2 from the table was never checked on the DNA. TRBV21-1 is assigned pseudogene status. The CDR3: CARNGLAKYNEQFF. CDR3 DNA: TGTGCCAGAAACGGACTAGCGAAATACAATGAGCAGTTCTTC.